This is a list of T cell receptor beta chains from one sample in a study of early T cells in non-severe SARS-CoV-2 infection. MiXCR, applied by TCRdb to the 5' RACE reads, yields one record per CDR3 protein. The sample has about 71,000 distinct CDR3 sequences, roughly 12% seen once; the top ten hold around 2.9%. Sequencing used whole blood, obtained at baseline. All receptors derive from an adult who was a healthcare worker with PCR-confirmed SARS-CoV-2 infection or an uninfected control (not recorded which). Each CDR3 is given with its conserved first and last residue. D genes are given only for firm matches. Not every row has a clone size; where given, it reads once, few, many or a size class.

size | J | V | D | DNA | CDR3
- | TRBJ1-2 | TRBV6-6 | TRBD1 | TGTGCCAGCAGCCCTACCGGGACAGGAGTTCCCTATGGCTACACCTTC | CASSPTGTGVPYGYTF
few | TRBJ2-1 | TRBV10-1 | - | TGCGCCAGCAGTGAGACCGGTATCAACTACAATGAGCAGTTCTTC | CASSETGINYNEQFF
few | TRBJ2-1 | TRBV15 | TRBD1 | TGTGCCACCAGCAGAGGACAGGGGACCTACAATGAGCAGTTCTTC | CATSRGQGTYNEQFF
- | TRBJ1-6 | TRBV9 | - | TGTGCCAGCAGCTCAGGGGCGGGGTCACCCCGGCACCTCCACTTT | CASSSGAGSPRHLHF
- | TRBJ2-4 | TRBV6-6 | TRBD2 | TGTGCCAGCAGTTCCGCCGGGGGGGCGGTCAACATTCAGTACTTC | CASSSAGGAVNIQYF
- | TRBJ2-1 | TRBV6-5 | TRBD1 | TGTGCCAGCAGTTACATTGGGACAGGAGTAAACAATGAGCAGTTCTTC | CASSYIGTGVNNEQFF
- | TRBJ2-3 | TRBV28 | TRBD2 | TGTGCCAGCAGTCCAAGGGACTACGACACAGATACGCAGTATTTT | CASSPRDYDTDTQYF
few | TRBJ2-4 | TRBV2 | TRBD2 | TGTGCCAGCAGTCTCACTAGCGGCAAAAACATTCAGTACTTC | CASSLTSGKNIQYF
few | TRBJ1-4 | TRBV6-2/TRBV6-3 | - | TGTGCCAGCAGTAACACCCCTTTCAGGGTATTTGGAGAAAAACTGTTTTTT | CASSNTPFRVFGEKLFF
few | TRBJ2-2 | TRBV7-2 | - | TGTGCCAGCAGCCGCCAAGGACACAACACCGGGGAGCTGTTTTTT | CASSRQGHNTGELFF
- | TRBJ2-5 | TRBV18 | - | TGTGCCAGCTCACCGGGTAGCCAAGAGACCCAGTACTTC | CASSPGSQETQYF
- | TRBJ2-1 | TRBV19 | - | TGTGCCAGTAGTATAGCCGTAAGCTCCTACAATGAGCAGTTCTTC | CASSIAVSSYNEQFF
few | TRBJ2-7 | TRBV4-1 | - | TGCGCCAGCAGCCAAGATGGGGCCAGGGGGGAAGAGCAGTACTTC | CASSQDGARGEEQYF
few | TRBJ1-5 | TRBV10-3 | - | TGTGCCATCAGTGATATGATGGGCAATCAGCCCCAGCATTTT | CAISDMMGNQPQHF
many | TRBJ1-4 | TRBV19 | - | TGTGCCAGTAGTCTGTGGACAGCCTTGGGTGAAAAACTGTTTTTT | CASSLWTALGEKLFF
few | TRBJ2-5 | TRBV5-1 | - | TGCGCCAGCAGCTTGGGACAGGTACAAGAGACCCAGTACTTC | CASSLGQVQETQYF